These 13 T cell receptor beta chains share one sample of origin, sequenced in a study of CD8+CD57+ T cells in acquired aplastic anemia. The template for TCR beta VDJ and CDR3 sequence profiling was genomic DNA. MiXCR, applied by TCRdb to the reads, yields one record per CDR3 protein. The sample yields about 220,000 distinct CDR3 sequences, approximately 35% seen once. Material for sequencing was sorted CD4+, CD8+, or CD8+CD57+ T cells (not recorded which) from PBMCs. The source of these receptors is a human donor in good health, serving as a control.

The V and J genes are TRBV12-3 or TRBV12-4 and TRBJ1-3; no clear D. Trimming removed 1 base from V and 0 bases from J, with 7 bases in between. The CDR3 contains 15 residues. In DNA, the CDR3 is TGTGCCAGCAGTTTAGGACGGAACTCTGGAAACACCATATATTTT. This codes for CASSLGRNSGNTIYF.

There are many counts of this clonotype. The chain combines TRBV20-1 with TRBJ2-7; 7 positions agree with TRBD2. Germline CDR1 is DFQATT and CDR2 is SNEGSKA (reference sequence). The CDR3 sequence is 14 residues long. J gave up 1 base and V 5 bases, and 8 bases lay outside the gene matches. CDR3 loop: CSAGGGGGSYEQYF. CDR3 bases: TGCAGTGCTGGCGGTGGGGGGGGGTCCTACGAGCAGTACTTC.

This chain links TRBV30 with TRBJ1-3, with D perhaps matching TRBD1 (5 bases). Trimming stripped 1 base from V and 0 bases from J, with 10 bases between. CDR1 is GTSNPN, CDR2 SVGIG, per germline (reference sequence). The CDR3 sequence is 15 residues long. The CDR3 DNA sequence: TGTGCCTGGAGTGACACAGGCTCCTCTGGAAACACCATATATTTT. Its translation: CAWSDTGSSGNTIYF.

V gene TRBV7-4 combines with J gene TRBJ2-2; D may be TRBD1 (6 bases). CDR1 is SGHVT, CDR2 SQSDAQ, per germline. Trimming took 6 bases from V and 7 from J, leaving 12 bases between them. The CDR3 runs to 13 residues. The CDR3 loop is CASSFQGIGELFF. The CDR3, as DNA: TGTGCCAGCAGTTTTCAGGGGATCGGGGAGCTGTTTTTT.

This clonotype was counted ten times or more. J is TRBJ2-3 and V is TRBV7-9; D is perhaps TRBD1 (6 bases). Germline assignment: CDR1 SEHNR and CDR2 FQNEAQ (reference sequence). This CDR3 is 14 amino acids long. The germline V and J ends were trimmed by 5 bases and 2 bases, with 11 bases remaining between them. The CDR3 nucleotides are TGTGCCAGCAGCCCCGGACAGCCCACAGATACGCAGTATTTT. Amino acid sequence: CASSPGQPTDTQYF. The whole variable domain, remainder taken from reference TRBV7-9 and TRBJ2-3, is DTGVSQNPRHKITKRGQNVTFRCDPISEHNRLYWYRQTLGQGPEFLTYFQNEAQLEKSRLLSDRFSAERPKGSFSTLEIQRTEQGDSAMYLCASSPGQPTDTQYFGPGTRLTVL.

This clonotype was picked up many times. The chain combines TRBV10-3 with TRBJ1-1, with no clear D. Trimming cost V 3 bases and J 3 bases, with 5 bases left between them. This CDR3 is 12 amino acids long. CDR1 is ENHRY, CDR2 SYGVKD, per germline. CDR3: CAISEGYTEAFF. In nucleotides, the CDR3 is TGTGCCATCAGTGAAGGTTACACTGAAGCTTTCTTT.

This clonotype was seen at least ten times. V usage is TRBV10-3 and J usage is TRBJ2-5, with TRBD2 matching 10 bases. V was pared by 2 bases and J by 5 bases, with 5 bases of the junction left unmatched. The length of the CDR3 is 15 residues. Germline CDR1 and CDR2: ENHRY and SYGVKD. The CDR3: CAISEIAGGWETQYF. CDR3 DNA: TGTGCCATCAGTGAGATAGCGGGGGGATGGGAGACCCAGTACTTC.

The sample holds many counts of this clonotype. CDR3 region: CASSLAAANGYTF. The CDR3 DNA follows: TGTGCCAGCAGCTTGGCGGCGGCGAACGGCTACACCTTC. The gene calls are TRBV5-5 and TRBJ1-2, with D unresolved. V shed 0 bases and J shed 8 bases, with 11 bases lying between them. This CDR3 region has 13 residues. Per the germline V gene, CDR1 is SGHKS and CDR2 is YYEKEE (reference sequence).

The chain employs TRBV29-1 and TRBJ1-1; TRBD1 matches at 9 bases. The CDR3 has 15 residues. J was trimmed by 2 bases and V by 3 bases; bases with no gene match: 7. Germline assignment: CDR1 SQVTM and CDR2 ANQGSEA. The CDR3 DNA follows: TGCAGCGTTGACGACGGGGACAGGGCAAACACTGAAGCTTTCTTT. Encoded protein: CSVDDGDRANTEAFF.

This clonotype has ten or more counts. V usage is TRBV7-8 and J usage is TRBJ1-5, with TRBD1 matching over 8 bases. The germline gives CDR1 SGHVS, CDR2 FQNEAQ. The ends lost 5 bases at V and 2 bases at J; junction bases unmatched: 8. The CDR3 sequence is 16 residues long. CDR3 amino acids: CASSLDRVWGNQPQHF. The CDR3 DNA is TGTGCCAGCAGCCTGGACAGGGTCTGGGGCAATCAGCCCCAGCATTTT.

The V gene is TRBV6-4, the J gene TRBJ1-1; D gene unclear. Germline loops: CDR1 MRHNA, CDR2 SNTAGT. V was cut by 6 bases and J by 4 bases, with 21 bases left in between. This CDR3 contains 16 residues. The CDR3 region has the DNA TGTGCCAGCAGCGAGTCGAAAAGCGCGCTGGGCACTGAAGCTTTCTTT. Its translation: CASSESKSALGTEAFF.

This clonotype was detected many times. This chain connects TRBV4-1 to TRBJ2-7, with unresolved D. This CDR3 is built from 15 residues. The V end was cut by 0 bases, the J end by 1 base, with 10 bases between. Germline V gene data show CDR1 as MGHRA and CDR2 as YSYEKL. In nucleotides, the CDR3 is TGCGCCAGCAGCCAAGAAGCCTTTGGGTCCTACGAGCAGTACTTC. Translating gives CASSQEAFGSYEQYF.

This clonotype occurred many times. The J gene is TRBJ2-1, the V gene TRBV7-3, with D maybe TRBD1 (5 bases). Germline V gene data show CDR1 as SGHTA and CDR2 as FQGTGA. The CDR3 consists of 12 residues. The germline V and J ends were trimmed by 4 bases and 7 bases, with 8 bases remaining between them. CDR3 region: CASSSTANEQFF. The CDR3 coding sequence is TGTGCCAGCAGCTCGACAGCGAATGAGCAGTTCTTC. Combining the CDR3 with reference TRBV7-3 and TRBJ2-1 gives the whole variable domain GAGVSQTPSNKVTEKGKYVELRCDPISGHTALYWYRQSLGQGPEFLIYFQGTGAADDSGLPNDRFFAVRPEGSVSTLKIQRTERGDSAVYLCASSSTANEQFFGPGTRLTVL.